This TCR beta chain originates from a study of T cells after yellow fever vaccination. It was through 5'RACE template switching that TCR cDNA was made, with a universal primer site and UMIs added. Each CDR3 protein is one row after TCRdb ran MiXCR on the 5' RACE reads. The sample has roughly 170,000 distinct CDR3 sequences, 7% to 10% seen once; the top ten hold 35% to 40%. There are a few counts of this clonotype. What it binds is unknown. Study-wide results and limits: From the bulk population, abundant clonotypes could contaminate and appear within FACS-sorted repertoires. Most clones from primary vaccination were detected again post-booster (around 96% CD4, 88% CD8). Peaking faster, on day 5 versus 15, the secondary response was nonetheless weaker.

V was cut by 3 bases and J by 1 base, with 9 bases left in between. Germline V gives CDR1 MNHEY, CDR2 SMNVEV (reference sequence). This CDR3 is 14 amino acids long. This receptor was obtained from a man younger than 35 who received the YFV17D yellow fever vaccine. The specimen comprised CD8+ T cells sorted from PBMCs, sampled 45 days after the yellow fever booster vaccination. The chain recombines TRBV27 with TRBJ1-1, with D perhaps TRBD1 (5 bases). CDR3 region: CASSFSGTNTEAFF. The CDR3 bases are TGTGCCAGCAGTTTCTCCGGGACGAACACTGAAGCTTTCTTT.